The T cell receptor beta chain described here comes from a study of cytomegalovirus exposure and HLA in healthy donors. V lost 0 bases, J lost 2 bases, and 8 bases lay in between. The germline CDR1 and CDR2 sequences are MNHEY and SVGAGI. The CDR3 length is 15 residues. Worth noting for this clone: Its cognate antigen is unknown.

General study points: The majority of TCR sequences were rare, yet some public TCRs appeared in many donors. High sensitivity and specificity were reportedly achieved when the classifier diagnosed cytomegalovirus status.

The repertoire was sequenced with immunoSEQ multiplex PCR; TCRdb's copy has only in-frame clones and lacks some. The sample carries about 140,000 clones, about four fifths recorded once. This TCR came from a woman aged 25-40 years in good health and CMV-seronegative. The genes are TRBV6-5 and TRBJ1-3, with D uncertain. Specimen: PBMCs. The CDR3: CASSYSSGAGNTIYF. The CDR3 DNA reads as TGTGCCAGCAGTTACTCGAGTGGTGCTGGAAACACCATATATTTT.